The rows below give T cell receptor beta chains drawn from one sample of a study of naive and memory T cell subsets. Using its own MiXCR run on the UMI-ligation and nested PCR reads, TCRdb lists one record per CDR3 protein. The table has 70,000 to 95,000 distinct CDR3 sequences, more than 6.5% seen once. Sequencing was performed on central memory CD4+ T cells from blood. These receptor sequences come from a human donor in good health. CDR3s include the opening cysteine and the closing phenylalanine or tryptophan. A D gene is named only where the DNA matches it firmly. Not every row has a clone size; where given, it reads once, few, many or a size class.

TRBJ2-1,TRBV7-9,15,NA,NA,TGTGCCAGCAGCTTACAGGCAGGGGGGAGGGGTGAGCAGTTCTTC,CASSLQAGGRGEQFF
TRBJ2-1,TRBV12-3/TRBV12-4,15,NA,TRBD2,TGTGCCAGCAGTCCCAGGACTAGCGGGAGCAATGAGCAGTTCTTC,CASSPRTSGSNEQFF
TRBJ2-7,TRBV12-3/TRBV12-4,14,few,NA,TGTGCCAGCCAACTACAGGGAACCACCTACGAGCAGTACTTC,CASQLQGTTYEQYF
TRBJ1-6,TRBV19,15,many,TRBD1,TGTGCCAGTAGCCGACCGGGACAGTATAATTCACCCCTCCACTTT,CASSRPGQYNSPLHF
TRBJ2-7,TRBV5-5,14,few,NA,TGTGCCAGCAGCTTGGCCTACGCCGCCTACGAGCAGTACTTC,CASSLAYAAYEQYF
TRBJ1-1,TRBV29-1,14,many,TRBD1,TGCAGCCTTACCTCAGGGGGCGTGAACACTGAAGCTTTCTTT,CSLTSGGVNTEAFF
TRBJ2-7,TRBV3-1,12,NA,NA,TGTGCCAGCAGCCAAGCGGACCACGAGCAGTACTTC,CASSQADHEQYF
TRBJ2-7,TRBV29-1,14,NA,NA,TGCAGCGTTGGTGGGGGTAGGAGCTCCTACGAGCAGTACTTC,CSVGGGRSSYEQYF
TRBJ2-7,TRBV3-1,14,many,NA,TGTGCCAGCAGCGTCCAACAGGTATCCTACGAGCAGTACTTC,CASSVQQVSYEQYF
TRBJ2-5,TRBV10-3,13,few,TRBD1,TGTGCCATCAGTGGGAGACAGGGTGAGACCCAGTACTTC,CAISGRQGETQYF
TRBJ1-1,TRBV11-1,16,many,NA,TGTGCCAGCAGCCATCCCCCCATAGGGCTGAACACTGAAGCTTTCTTT,CASSHPPIGLNTEAFF
TRBJ1-6,TRBV7-9,14,medium-sized,TRBD1,TGTGCCAGCAGCTCGGGACAGGCAAATTCACCCCTCCACTTT,CASSSGQANSPLHF
TRBJ1-2,TRBV20-1,16,NA,TRBD1,TGCAGTGCTACCCTACCCGGGACAGGGGACGCTTATGGCTACACCTTC,CSATLPGTGDAYGYTF
TRBJ2-1,TRBV12-3/TRBV12-4,16,few,TRBD2,TGTGCCAGCAGTCCCCCCCGCGGGACTAGCGACAATGAGCAGTTCTTC,CASSPPRGTSDNEQFF
TRBJ1-1,TRBV3-1,14,many,NA,TGTGCCAGCAGCCAAAGGCGCAGGGAAGCTGAAGCTTTCTTT,CASSQRRREAEAFF
TRBJ2-7,TRBV7-9,15,many,TRBD1,TGTGCCAGCAGCTTAGATGACAGGGATGACTACGAGCAGTACTTC,CASSLDDRDDYEQYF
TRBJ2-1,TRBV18,13,few,TRBD1,TGTGCCAGCTCATCAGGGACAGGGATTGAGCAGTTCTTC,CASSSGTGIEQFF
TRBJ2-7,TRBV7-9,14,NA,NA,TGTGCCAGCGGAGCCGGGACAGCTAGCGACGAGCAGTACTTC,CASGAGTASDEQYF
TRBJ2-7,TRBV20-1,12,NA,NA,TGCAGTGCTGTGGACGGGCCGTTCGAGCAGTACTTC,CSAVDGPFEQYF
TRBJ2-5,TRBV5-1,15,NA,NA,TGCGCCAGCAGCCGACAAGGGACACCCCAAGAGACCCAGTACTTC,CASSRQGTPQETQYF
TRBJ1-5,TRBV19,16,NA,TRBD1,TGTGCCAGTACAAAGTCCCCGGGACAGGGCAATCAGCCCCAGCATTTT,CASTKSPGQGNQPQHF
TRBJ1-3,TRBV29-1,13,many,NA,TGCAGCGCCCGATTGGGCTCTGGAAACACCATATATTTT,CSARLGSGNTIYF
TRBJ2-2,TRBV12-3/TRBV12-4,15,few,TRBD1,TGTGCCAGCAGTTTCCAGGACAGGGCAACCGGGGAGCTGTTTTTT,CASSFQDRATGELFF
TRBJ2-1,TRBV28,14,NA,NA,TGTGCCAGCAGCTTTAGAAACACCCACAATGAGCAGTTCTTC,CASSFRNTHNEQFF
TRBJ2-1,TRBV18,15,many,NA,TGTGCCAGCTCACCTGCCCCCAGCTCCTACAATGAGCAGTTCTTC,CASSPAPSSYNEQFF
TRBJ1-2,TRBV28,16,few,TRBD1,TGTGCCAGCAGCCCTACGCCGGGACAGTTAAACTATGGCTACACCTTC,CASSPTPGQLNYGYTF
TRBJ2-3,TRBV7-9,19,few,TRBD2,TGTGCCAGCAGCTTATGGCGTCTAGCGGGGGCCAAAAGCACAGATACGCAGTATTTT,CASSLWRLAGAKSTDTQYF
TRBJ2-3,TRBV20-1,13,NA,NA,TGCAGTGCAGACGGGAGAGGGGCAGATACGCAGTATTTT,CSADGRGADTQYF
TRBJ1-2,TRBV5-6,14,NA,NA,TGTGCCAGCAGCTTGGCGGGAGGTATAGGTGGCTACACCTTC,CASSLAGGIGGYTF
TRBJ2-7,TRBV7-8,14,few,NA,TGTGCCAGCAGCTCGTCGTGGAGCTCCTACGAGCAGTACTTC,CASSSSWSSYEQYF
TRBJ1-1,TRBV30,13,NA,NA,TGTGCCTGGAGTGTCATTGACCTCACTGAAGCTTTCTTT,CAWSVIDLTEAFF
TRBJ1-1,TRBV6-6,13,many,NA,TGTGCCAGCAGTTACCAGGGGAACACTGAAGCTTTCTTT,CASSYQGNTEAFF
TRBJ2-1,TRBV2,15,NA,NA,TGTGCCAGCAGTGTCTCGAGAGCCCCTACGGGTGAGCAGTTCTTC,CASSVSRAPTGEQFF
TRBJ2-7,TRBV12-3/TRBV12-4,16,few,NA,TGTGCCAGCAGTTCCCGGGAAGGGGGATGGATCGACGAGCAGTACTTC,CASSSREGGWIDEQYF
TRBJ2-2,TRBV7-3,15,NA,NA,TGTGCCAGCAGTCAGCAGGGCCGTAGCACCGGGGAGCTGTTTTTT,CASSQQGRSTGELFF
TRBJ1-1,TRBV27,15,many,NA,TGTGCCAGCACCGGGACAAGAATAGGAATCACTGAAGCTTTCTTT,CASTGTRIGITEAFF
TRBJ1-6,TRBV20-1,15,many,NA,TGCAGTGCTTCAACAGGAGAAACATCCTCTTCACCCCTCCACTTT,CSASTGETSSSPLHF
TRBJ2-7,TRBV7-2,11,many,NA,TGTGCCAGCAGCTATGCGCTCGAGCAGTACTTC,CASSYALEQYF
TRBJ1-5,TRBV14,14,many,TRBD1,TGTGCCAGCAGCCGAAGACAGGGAAATCAGCCCCAGCATTTT,CASSRRQGNQPQHF
TRBJ2-7,TRBV6-2/TRBV6-3,14,NA,NA,TGTGCCAGCAGTCAACAGGGTGGGTCCTACGAGCAGTACTTC,CASSQQGGSYEQYF
TRBJ2-2,TRBV3-1,13,many,NA,TGTGCCAGCAGCCGGAACAGAGCCGGGGAGCTGTTTTTT,CASSRNRAGELFF
TRBJ2-2,TRBV24-1,15,NA,NA,TGTGCCACCAGTGATTTTGTTGGGGCCACCGGGGAGCTGTTTTTT,CATSDFVGATGELFF